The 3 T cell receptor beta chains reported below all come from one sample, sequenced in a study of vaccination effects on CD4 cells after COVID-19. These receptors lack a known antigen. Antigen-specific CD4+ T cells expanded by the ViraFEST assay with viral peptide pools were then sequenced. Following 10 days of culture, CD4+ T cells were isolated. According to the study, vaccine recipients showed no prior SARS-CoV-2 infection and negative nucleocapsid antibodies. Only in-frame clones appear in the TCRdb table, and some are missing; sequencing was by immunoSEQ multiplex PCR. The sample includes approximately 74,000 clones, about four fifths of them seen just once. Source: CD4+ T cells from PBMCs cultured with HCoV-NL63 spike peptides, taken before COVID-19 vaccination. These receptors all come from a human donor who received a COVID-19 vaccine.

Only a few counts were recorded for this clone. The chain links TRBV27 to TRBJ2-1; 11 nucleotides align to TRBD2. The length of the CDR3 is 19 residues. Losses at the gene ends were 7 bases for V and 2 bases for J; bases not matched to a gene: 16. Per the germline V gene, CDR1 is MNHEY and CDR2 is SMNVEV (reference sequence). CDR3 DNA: TGTGCCAGCACCTCTTCCGGGCTAGCGGGGGGCGAGGCCTACAATGAGCAGTTCTTC. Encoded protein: CASTSSGLAGGEAYNEQFF.

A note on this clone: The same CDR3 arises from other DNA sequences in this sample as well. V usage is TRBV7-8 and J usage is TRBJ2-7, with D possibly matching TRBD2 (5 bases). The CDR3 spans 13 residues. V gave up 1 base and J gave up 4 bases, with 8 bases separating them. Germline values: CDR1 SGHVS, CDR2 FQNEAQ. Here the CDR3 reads CASSLGPGYEQYV. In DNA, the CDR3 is TGTGCCAGCAGCTTAGGTCCGGGATACGAGCAGTACGTC.

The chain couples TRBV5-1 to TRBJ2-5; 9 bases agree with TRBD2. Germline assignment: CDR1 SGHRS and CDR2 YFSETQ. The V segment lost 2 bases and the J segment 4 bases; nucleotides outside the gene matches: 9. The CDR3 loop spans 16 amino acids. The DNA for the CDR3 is TGCGCCAGCAGCTTTGTAGCTAGCGGGGTGGGAGAGACCCAGTACTTC. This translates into CASSFVASGVGETQYF.